This passage covers 27 T cell receptor beta chains from one sample sequenced in a study of blood T cell repertoires in COVID-19. Generated by immunoSEQ multiplex PCR, the TCRdb table keeps only in-frame clones and is missing some. The sample includes fewer than 85,000 clones, around 85% seen only once; the top ten take roughly 5%. The sequencing sample was made of peripheral blood. The receptors stem from a man in his sixties with acute or convalescent COVID-19.

The V gene is TRBV6-1, the J gene TRBJ2-1; 7 positions match TRBD2. CDR1 is MNHNS and CDR2 is SASEGT in the germline V gene. Unmatched junction bases numbered 10, after V lost 1 base and J lost 10 bases. This CDR3 is built from 15 residues. The CDR3 reads CASSEGTSWGLEQFF. The DNA of the CDR3 is TGTGCCAGCAGTGAAGGGACTAGTTGGGGTCTGGAGCAGTTCTTC.

The rearrangement joins TRBV7-9 to TRBJ1-1; D gene uncertain. The CDR3 runs 13 residues. Germline loops: CDR1 SEHNR, CDR2 FQNEAQ (reference sequence). V was shortened by 2 bases and J by 7 bases, with 11 bases between the two germline ends. CDR3 residues: CASSLSRSSEAFF. CDR3 nucleotide sequence: TGTGCCAGCAGCTTATCTCGGAGCAGTGAAGCTTTCTTT.

The gene calls are TRBV5-1 and TRBJ1-2, with 12 nucleotides matching TRBD1. In germline, CDR1 is SGHRS, CDR2 YFSETQ. After removal of 0 bases from V and 8 bases from J, the junction contained 2 bases not matched to a gene. The CDR3 is 14 amino acids. The CDR3 sequence: CASSLGDRGHGYTF. CDR3 coding DNA: TGCGCCAGCAGCTTGGGGGACAGGGGGCACGGCTACACCTTC.

V is TRBV30 and J is TRBJ1-2; D call uncertain. In germline, CDR1 is GTSNPN, CDR2 SVGIG (reference sequence). Trimming shortened V by 4 bases and J by 5 bases, and 17 bases separated the two germline ends. There are 14 residues in the CDR3. CDR3 in amino acids: CAWIGPGIGYGYTF. As DNA, the CDR3 is TGTGCCTGGATAGGCCCCGGGATAGGATATGGCTACACCTTC.

CDR3 nucleotides: TGTGCCAGCAGCCAGGGGTCCGGGGGGCCTTATGGCTACACCTTC. Translating gives CASSQGSGGPYGYTF. The V and J genes are TRBV14 and TRBJ1-2, with a possible D match to TRBD1 (6 bases). Germline V gene lookup returns CDR1 SGHDN and CDR2 FVKESK. V was trimmed by 3 bases and J by 5 bases, leaving 16 bases between them. The CDR3 sequence is 15 residues long.

This clone was recorded once. The chain uses TRBV5-6 and TRBJ1-4; 9 bases are shared with TRBD1. Germline V CDR1 and CDR2: SGHDT, YYEEEE. Trimming removed 4 bases from V and 5 bases from J; junction bases left unmatched: 3. The length of the CDR3 is 14 residues. CDR3 DNA sequence: TGTGCCAGCAGCAGAGGGACAGGGAATGAAAAACTGTTTTTT. Its translation: CASSRGTGNEKLFF.

J is TRBJ1-5 and V is TRBV5-8; 12 positions agree with TRBD1. In germline, CDR1 is SGHTS, CDR2 YDEGEE. V gave up 4 bases and J gave up 0 bases; unmatched junction bases: 8. This CDR3 has 18 residues. The CDR3 here is CASSITGQGAYSNQPQHF. For the CDR3, the DNA is TGTGCCAGCAGCATTACGGGACAGGGGGCATATAGCAATCAGCCCCAGCATTTT. Complete variable domain (other parts from reference TRBV5-8 and TRBJ1-5): EAGVTQSPTHLIKTRGQQATLRCSPISGHTSVYWYQQALGLGLQFLLWYDEGEERNRGNFPPRFSGRQFPNYSSELNVNALELEDSALYLCASSITGQGAYSNQPQHFGDGTRLSIL.

The chain links TRBV6-1 to TRBJ1-1; TRBD1 matches 8 bases. The germline V gene encodes CDR1 MNHNS and CDR2 SASEGT. The CDR3 loop spans 17 amino acids. V lost 2 bases, J lost 3 bases, and 11 bases stayed unmatched. CDR3 sequence: CASSEPAAGGQDTEAFF. CDR3 sequence (DNA): TGTGCCAGCAGTGAACCGGCGGCAGGGGGCCAGGACACTGAAGCTTTCTTT.

This chain joins TRBV24-1 and TRBJ2-1; 10 nucleotides line up with TRBD2. With 4 bases clipped from V and 6 bases from J, the junction kept 2 bases outside the gene matches. The germline V gene has CDR1 KGHDR and CDR2 SFDVKD. The CDR3 has 14 amino acids. Written as DNA, the CDR3 is TGTGCCACCAGTGAAGCGGGGGGGTCCAATGAGCAGTTCTTC. The encoded protein is CATSEAGGSNEQFF.

The J gene is TRBJ2-3, the V gene TRBV19; D gene uncertain. Per the germline V gene, CDR1 is LNHDA and CDR2 is SQIVND (reference sequence). Trimming pared 3 bases from V and 4 bases from J, leaving 14 bases between. The CDR3 runs 15 residues. CDR3 nucleotide sequence: TGTGCCAGTAGTATTGCGGTAAGAGGCGCAGATACGCAGTATTTT. Protein sequence: CASSIAVRGADTQYF.

The chain has TRBV2 and TRBJ2-3, with 11 nucleotides matching TRBD2. J was trimmed by 0 bases and V by 1 base; bases with no gene match: 0. CDR3 length: 16 residues. The V gene's germline CDR1 is SNHLY and CDR2 FYNNEI. This chain's CDR3 is CASSEGLAGSTDTQYF. CDR3 coding DNA: TGTGCCAGCAGTGAAGGACTAGCGGGGAGCACAGATACGCAGTATTTT.

This clone was observed a single time. The genes are TRBV9 and TRBJ2-1; a weak D match, TRBD2 (6 bases). Germline V gene lookup returns CDR1 SGDLS and CDR2 YYNGEE. V was trimmed by 4 bases and J by 4 bases, leaving 15 bases between them. This CDR3 is built from 15 residues. The DNA of the CDR3 is TGTGCCAGCAGCCTTACCGGGACTGTATACAATGAGCAGTTCTTC. It encodes CASSLTGTVYNEQFF.

This chain uses TRBV27 with TRBJ1-1, with a weak D call TRBD1 (5 bases). The germline gives CDR1 MNHEY, CDR2 SMNVEV (reference sequence). V lost 0 bases and J 8 bases, leaving 13 bases between the germline ends. The CDR3 is 14 residues long. The DNA for the CDR3 is TGTGCCAGCAGTTTATCGGCAGGGCCACGGGAAGCTTTCTTT. This encodes CASSLSAGPREAFF.

The chain employs TRBV11-2 and TRBJ2-2; 12 bases match TRBD1. This CDR3 comprises 14 residues. The germline V gene encodes CDR1 SGHAT and CDR2 FQNNGV. Germline trimming cut 5 bases from V and 9 bases from J; bases unmatched to any gene: 4. The CDR3 loop is CASSGGQGARELFF. CDR3 bases: TGTGCCAGCAGCGGGGGACAGGGGGCGCGGGAGCTGTTTTTT.

The rearrangement uses TRBV13 and TRBJ2-7; TRBD1 aligns across 8 bases. Germline V CDR1 and CDR2: PRHDT, FYEKMQ (reference sequence). J lost 1 base, V lost 5 bases, and 4 bases had no gene match. The CDR3 runs to 14 residues. CDR3 region: CASSMTGESYEQYF. The CDR3 DNA sequence: TGTGCCAGCAGCATGACAGGGGAGTCCTACGAGCAGTACTTC. Full variable domain (rest looked up from reference TRBV13 and TRBJ2-7): AAGVIQSPRHLIKEKRETATLKCYPIPRHDTVYWYQQGPGQDPQFLISFYEKMQSDKGSIPDRFSAQQFSDYHSELNMSSLELGDSALYFCASSMTGESYEQYFGPGTRLTVT.

V gene TRBV6-6 combines with J gene TRBJ2-2, with TRBD1 matching over 8 bases. V gave up 7 bases and J gave up 4 bases; unmatched junction bases: 8. The germline gives CDR1 MNHNY, CDR2 SVGAGI (reference sequence). CDR3 length equals 15 residues. In nucleotides, the CDR3 is TGTGCCAGCACTCTGACAGGGGTTGGCACCGGGGAGCTGTTTTTT. Amino acids: CASTLTGVGTGELFF.

The chain carries TRBV5-4 and TRBJ2-3, with 10 bases matching TRBD2. Germline V CDR1 and CDR2: SGHNT, YYREEE (reference sequence). This CDR3 contains 17 residues. The junction had 8 bases not matched to a gene; V was cut back by 0 bases and J by 4 bases. DNA of the CDR3: TGTGCCAGCAGCTTGGGCCTACTAGCGGGGATGGCAGATACGCAGTATTTT. This gives the protein CASSLGLLAGMADTQYF. Full variable domain (outside the CDR3, taken from reference TRBV5-4 and TRBJ2-3): ETGVTQSPTHLIKTRGQQVTLRCSSQSGHNTVSWYQQALGQGPQFIFQYYREEENGRGNFPPRFSGLQFPNYSSELNVNALELDDSALYLCASSLGLLAGMADTQYFGPGTRLTVL.

The chain recombines TRBV30 with TRBJ2-7; D perhaps matches TRBD2 (5 bases). CDR3 length: 14 amino acids. CDR1 is GTSNPN, CDR2 SVGIG, per germline (reference sequence). Trimming took 4 bases from V and 5 from J, leaving 18 bases between them. CDR3 DNA sequence: TGTGCCTGGAAAAGGGAGCTCCAGCGGAACGAGCAGTACTTC. Translated, it gives CAWKRELQRNEQYF.

The chain is built from TRBV7-8 and TRBJ2-1; 7 nucleotides match TRBD1. Trimming cost V 5 bases and J 4 bases; bases outside gene matches: 2. The V gene's germline CDR1 is SGHVS and CDR2 FQNEAQ. The CDR3 consists of 13 residues. CDR3 loop: CASSRQGYNEQFF. CDR3 sequence (DNA): TGTGCCAGCAGCCGACAGGGTTACAATGAGCAGTTCTTC.

This clone is a singleton in its sample. The chain carries TRBV2 and TRBJ2-1; no clear D. CDR1 is SNHLY, CDR2 FYNNEI, per germline. With 4 bases removed from V and 5 bases from J, the gap between germline ends came to 6 bases. The CDR3 covers 12 residues. CDR3 loop: CASSAFHNEQFF. As DNA, the CDR3 is TGTGCCAGCAGTGCCTTTCACAATGAGCAGTTCTTC.

V gene TRBV19 combines with J gene TRBJ1-5; 7 nucleotides match TRBD1. Germline-derived CDR1 and CDR2 are LNHDA and SQIVND (reference sequence). The CDR3 length is 15 residues. V lost 5 bases to trimming and J lost 4 bases; unmatched junction nucleotides: 8. In DNA form, the CDR3 reads TGTGCCAGTAGTCTGCAACAGGGGCTGAATCAGCCCCAGCATTTT. As protein: CASSLQQGLNQPQHF.

The V and J genes are TRBV29-1 and TRBJ2-7; a possible D gene is TRBD1 (7 bases). V was pared by 8 bases and J by 6 bases, with 17 bases between. Germline V CDR1 and CDR2: SQVTM, ANQGSEA. CDR3 length equals 12 residues. The CDR3 DNA reads TGCAGCCGGAGGGGGCCTTTGTGCGAGCAGTACTTC. It specifies CSRRGPLCEQYF.

V usage is TRBV30 and J usage is TRBJ1-2; 8 positions agree with TRBD1. This CDR3 has 13 amino acids. The V and J ends lost 0 bases and 8 bases, in that order; junction bases with no gene match: 5. The germline CDR1 and CDR2 sequences are GTSNPN and SVGIG (reference sequence). CDR3 nucleotide sequence: TGTGCCTGGAGTGTAGTACAGGGGGGCGGCTACACCTTC. The encoded protein is CAWSVVQGGGYTF.

This sequence joins TRBV6-2 or TRBV6-3 and TRBJ2-7; 7 bases match TRBD1. V shed 5 bases and J 9 bases; nucleotides not matched to a gene: 10. Per germline, CDR1 MNHEY and CDR2 SVGEGT. This CDR3 is 13 amino acids long. DNA for the CDR3: TGTGCCAGCAGTCGGGGACAGCCCGCTGGGCAGTACTTC. Its protein product is CASSRGQPAGQYF.

DNA for the CDR3: TGCGCCAGCAGCTTCCGACTAGCGGGGGGGCATGAGCAGTTCTTC. This translates into CASSFRLAGGHEQFF. This sequence joins TRBV5-1 and TRBJ2-1; TRBD2 agrees at 14 bases. Germline V lookup: CDR1 SGHRS, CDR2 YFSETQ. Trimming at V came to 2 bases and at J to 8 bases, leaving 3 bases not matched to a gene. This CDR3 is 15 amino acids long. Full variable domain (rest looked up from reference TRBV5-1 and TRBJ2-1): KAGVTQTPRYLIKTRGQQVTLSCSPISGHRSVSWYQQTPGQGLQFLFEYFSETQRNKGNFPGRFSGRQFSNSRSEMNVSTLELGDSALYLCASSFRLAGGHEQFFGPGTRLTVL.

The chain joins TRBV28 to TRBJ1-6; D uncertain. Germline CDR1 reads MDHEN; CDR2 reads SYDVKM. This CDR3 spans 10 amino acids. The V end was cut by 8 bases, the J end by 17 bases, with 13 bases between. The CDR3 reads CASGRREVHF. The CDR3 nucleotides are TGTGCCAGCGGCAGAAGGGAGGTCCACTTT. Drawing the rest from reference TRBV28 and TRBJ1-6, the complete variable domain is DVKVTQSSRYLVKRTGEKVFLECVQDMDHENMFWYRQDPGLGLRLIYFSYDVKMKEKGDIPEGYSVSREKKERFSLILESASTNQTSMYLCASGRREVHFGNGTRLTVT.

The chain couples TRBV7-2 to TRBJ1-2; no definite D call. This CDR3 comprises 16 residues. Trimming shortened V by 4 bases and J by 7 bases, and 22 bases separated the two germline ends. The germline CDR1 and CDR2 sequences are SGHTA and FQGNSA. The CDR3 DNA is TGTGCCAGCAGCTCCCGGTTGGGAGAATTAGTGGGTGGCTACACCTTC. As protein: CASSSRLGELVGGYTF.